A selection of T cell receptor beta chains follows, all from one sample in a study of blood T cell repertoires in COVID-19. TCRdb's table, derived via immunoSEQ multiplex PCR, lists solely in-frame clones and lacks some. The table includes tens of thousands of clones, less than 90% detected once. Input material: peripheral blood. These receptors all come from a man older than 75 in a cohort sampled during active COVID-19. CDR3s include the opening cysteine and the closing phenylalanine or tryptophan. The D gene is left open where the match is weak. Size is stated for part of the rows, as once, few or many counts, or as a class when the clone is expanded.

V: TRBV6-5
length: 13
size: once
J: TRBJ2-3
D: -
CDR3: CASRASGTDTQYF
DNA: TGTGCCAGCAGAGCTAGCGGCACAGATACGCAGTATTTT

V: TRBV27
length: 13
size: -
J: TRBJ1-1
D: -
CDR3: CASSSPIERKAFF
DNA: TGTGCCAGCAGTTCTCCGATTGAGCGGAAAGCTTTCTTT

V: TRBV4-2
length: 17
size: -
J: TRBJ2-3
D: TRBD2
CDR3: CASSHQEAGVSTDTQYF
DNA: TGTGCCAGCAGCCACCAAGAGGCGGGGGTTAGCACAGATACGCAGTATTTT

V: TRBV4-2
length: 16
size: -
J: TRBJ2-3
D: TRBD1
CDR3: CASSQVSGQFTDTQYF
DNA: TGTGCCAGCAGCCAAGTCTCGGGACAGTTCACAGATACGCAGTATTTT

V: TRBV19
length: 16
size: -
J: TRBJ2-2
D: TRBD1
CDR3: CASSITGTGNTGELFF
DNA: TGTGCCAGTAGTATCACGGGGACAGGCAACACCGGGGAGCTGTTTTTT

V: TRBV7-3
length: 16
size: -
J: TRBJ2-1
D: TRBD1
CDR3: CASSLTPGQPLNEQFF
DNA: TGTGCCAGCAGCTTAACCCCGGGACAGCCGTTGAATGAGCAGTTCTTC

V: TRBV4-3
length: 16
size: -
J: TRBJ1-5
D: TRBD1
CDR3: CASSKTGAGLAQPQHF
DNA: TGCGCCAGCAGTAAAACAGGGGCAGGTTTGGCTCAGCCCCAGCATTTT

V: TRBV6-2/TRBV6-3
length: 18
size: few
J: TRBJ2-2
D: -
CDR3: CASSYRRGRAVWTGELFF
DNA: TGTGCCAGCAGTTATAGGAGGGGTAGGGCTGTTTGGACCGGGGAGCTGTTTTTT

V: TRBV5-4
length: 13
size: -
J: TRBJ1-1
D: -
CDR3: CASSLQSNTEAFF
DNA: TGTGCCAGCAGCTTGCAGTCAAACACTGAAGCTTTCTTT

V: TRBV9
length: 15
size: -
J: TRBJ2-1
D: TRBD2
CDR3: CASSELAGAYNEQFF
DNA: TGTGCCAGCAGCGAACTAGCGGGGGCTTACAATGAGCAGTTCTTC

V: TRBV7-9
length: 15
size: -
J: TRBJ2-1
D: TRBD2
CDR3: CASSQPGLAGGEQFF
DNA: TGTGCCAGCAGCCAACCGGGACTAGCGGGCGGTGAGCAGTTCTTC

V: TRBV5-1
length: 15
size: -
J: TRBJ2-2
D: -
CDR3: CASSLAAGAGGELFF
DNA: TGCGCCAGCAGCTTGGCCGCAGGGGCGGGCGGGGAGCTGTTTTTT

V: TRBV29-1
length: 14
size: -
J: TRBJ1-4
D: TRBD1
CDR3: CSVLTGGAGEKLFF
DNA: TGCAGCGTGCTTACAGGGGGCGCGGGTGAAAAACTGTTTTTT

V: TRBV11-2
length: 16
size: -
J: TRBJ2-2
D: TRBD1
CDR3: CASSLRTGANTGELFF
DNA: TGTGCCAGCAGCCTACGGACAGGGGCGAACACCGGGGAGCTGTTTTTT

V: TRBV10-3
length: 15
size: -
J: TRBJ2-5
D: TRBD2
CDR3: CAIRGGLAGQETQYF
DNA: TGTGCCATCCGCGGGGGACTAGCGGGCCAAGAGACCCAGTACTTC

V: TRBV7-9
length: 16
size: -
J: TRBJ2-3
D: -
CDR3: CASSQSGTSITDTQYF
DNA: TGTGCCAGCAGCCAATCCGGGACTTCGATAACAGATACGCAGTATTTT

V: TRBV2
length: 14
size: -
J: TRBJ1-1
D: -
CDR3: CASIWTDTNTEAFF
DNA: TGTGCCAGCATCTGGACAGACACGAACACTGAAGCTTTCTTT

V: TRBV5-1
length: 16
size: once
J: TRBJ2-1
D: TRBD1
CDR3: CASSLFGTGGHNEQFF
DNA: TGCGCCAGCAGCTTATTCGGGACAGGAGGCCACAATGAGCAGTTCTTC